This TCR beta chain is from a study of T cells in Graves' hyperthyroidism and ophthalmopathy. About the research overall: Upon initial diagnosis and before any treatment, peripheral blood was collected.

The germline gives CDR1 KGHDR, CDR2 SFDVKD. The junction had 5 bases not matched to a gene; V was cut back by 1 base and J by 7 bases. The CDR3 runs to 15 residues. Stability of Graves' hyperthyroidism was defined as absent ophthalmopathy progression within 18 months. Patients with uncontrolled infections, other autoimmune diseases, pregnancy or lactation were excluded. Amplification of TCR beta CDR3 regions was performed using RNA transcripts as template. Researchers ran a first-round RT-PCR on the TCR CDR3 using the HTBI primer set. TCRdb re-analysed the multiplex PCR reads in MiXCR, keeping a single row per CDR3 protein. The table has more than 500,000 distinct CDR3 sequences, around 15% seen once.

Sequencing input: blood. The receptor comes from a woman aged 30 to 39 with Graves' hyperthyroidism. The J gene is TRBJ2-1, the V gene TRBV24-1; 8 positions agree with TRBD1. The CDR3 coding sequence is TGTGCCACCAGTGATTTAGGTCAGGGGGCGAATGAGCAGTTCTTC. This gives the protein CATSDLGQGANEQFF.